This T cell receptor (beta chain) was sequenced for a study of vaccination effects on CD4 cells after COVID-19. Overall study context: Each participant was given two doses of one vaccine (BNT162b2 or mRNA-1273). Study-wide results and caveats: Convalescent patients in the study were few, and early post-infection timepoints were absent. In healthy vaccinees, only 1 of 255 vaccine-induced clones cross-reacted with common cold coronaviruses.

The table came from immunoSEQ multiplex PCR; TCRdb's copy has only in-frame clones and leaves some out. The sample holds approximately 30,000 clones, approximately 75% seen once. Of note for this clone: The antigen remains unidentified.

ViraFEST used viral peptide pools to expand antigen-specific CD4+ T cells before sequencing. An approximately 10-day culture period preceded the isolation of CD4+ T cells. No vaccinee had earlier SARS-CoV-2 infection, and nucleocapsid antibodies were negative. Every well got two million PBMC, which were grown with about 10 IU/ml IL-2 and around 10 ug/ml peptides. The clonotype comes from a human donor who received a COVID-19 vaccine. The sample consisted of CD4+ T cells from PBMCs cultured with SARS-CoV-2 spike peptides, taken before COVID-19 vaccination.

The CDR3 region has the DNA TGTGCCAGCAGCGATTTCTCCGAGCAGTACTTC. Encoded protein: CASSDFSEQYF. The rearrangement uses TRBV12-3 or TRBV12-4 and TRBJ2-7; D remains unclear. The length of the CDR3 is 11 residues. The germline V and J ends were trimmed by 6 bases and 6 bases, with 9 bases remaining between them.